The 27 T cell receptor beta chains in this list originate from one sample, sequenced in a study of blood T cells in healthy people across ages. Combining a sample-barcoded 5' primer with a J-beta primer mix, a second PCR ran for about 6 to 11 cycles. TCRdb passed the 5' RACE reads through MiXCR, listing each CDR3 protein once. The sample has almost 550,000 distinct CDR3 sequences; 20% to 30% are singletons. These sequences were also reported in another study, on T cells of mothers and their children.

Specimen: blood. These receptors all stem from a boy younger than 18 in good health.

V gene TRBV4-2 combines with J gene TRBJ2-1, with TRBD2 matching 11 bases. Germline V gene lookup returns CDR1 LGHNA and CDR2 YNFKEQ. Losses at the gene ends were 0 bases for V and 8 bases for J; bases not matched to a gene: 6. The CDR3 is 16 amino acids. CDR3 region: CASSQEVVAGGYEQFF. CDR3 nucleotide sequence: TGTGCCAGCAGCCAAGAAGTGGTAGCGGGAGGGTATGAGCAGTTCTTC.

The sample holds a few counts of this clonotype. This sequence joins TRBV20-1 and TRBJ1-2; no clear D. The germline V gene has CDR1 DFQATT and CDR2 SNEGSKA (reference sequence). Trimming stripped 6 bases from V and 8 bases from J, with 22 bases between. The CDR3 has 14 amino acids. CDR3 in amino acids: CSAPRTVDRTGYTF. The CDR3 DNA reads as TGCAGTGCCCCTCGGACCGTCGATCGAACCGGCTACACCTTC.

This clonotype occurred a few times. V usage is TRBV3-1 and J usage is TRBJ2-5, with 8 bases identical to TRBD1. Judging by the DNA end, TRBJ2-7 fits better; the J call may be wrong. Germline CDR1 is LGHDT and CDR2 is YNNKEL (reference sequence). This CDR3 spans 17 amino acids. The CDR3 DNA sequence: TGTGCCAGCAGCACTACAAACCTGACGGGACAGGCCTACGAGCAGTACTTC. Its translation: CASSTTNLTGQAYEQYF.

Regarding this clonotype: A junction boundary mismatches the germline segment, possibly from a read error. This chain joins TRBV12-3 or TRBV12-4 and TRBJ2-3; TRBD1 aligns across 7 bases. CDR3 length: 16 residues. CDR3 nucleotide sequence: TGTGCCAGCAGTCCTATAGGGGGCGCGATAACAGATGCGCAGTATTTT. Translated, it gives CASSPIGGAITDAQYF.

This clonotype was counted between two and nine times. The chain links TRBV7-9 to TRBJ2-5; 10 bases map to TRBD1. The better agreement between TRBJ2-7 and the DNA end casts doubt on the J call. CDR1 SEHNR and CDR2 FQNEAQ come from the germline V gene (reference sequence). The CDR3 spans 15 residues. The CDR3 spells CASSLGDRGRIEQYF. Here the CDR3 DNA reads TGTGCCAGCAGCTTAGGGGACAGGGGCCGCATCGAGCAGTACTTC.

The chain joins TRBV20-1 to TRBJ2-3; a weak D match, TRBD2 (6 bases). Trimming cost V 6 bases and J 1 base, with 17 bases left between them. From germline, CDR1 is DFQATT and CDR2 SNEGSKA (reference sequence). CDR3 length equals 15 residues. The CDR3 loop is CSARSRDSGTDTQYF. The CDR3 DNA sequence: TGCAGTGCGCGATCCCGGGACTCCGGCACAGATACGCAGTATTTT.

V is TRBV29-1 and J is TRBJ2-3; 7 nucleotides agree with TRBD1. The CDR3 covers 12 residues. Trimming removed 7 bases from V and 3 bases from J; junction bases left unmatched: 4. Germline values: CDR1 SQVTM, CDR2 ANQGSEA. CDR3 sequence: CSGYRGTDTQYF. The CDR3 DNA is TGCAGCGGTTACAGGGGAACAGATACGCAGTATTTT.

The sample holds a few counts of this clonotype. V gene TRBV27 combines with J gene TRBJ2-4; 10 bases are shared with TRBD1. V lost 5 bases and J lost 1; bases outside the gene matches: 5. The CDR3 has 16 residues. Germline lookup yields CDR1 MNHEY and CDR2 SMNVEV (reference sequence). In DNA, the CDR3 is TGTGCCAGCAGTGTCGGACAGGGGGTGGCCAAAAACATTCAGTACTTC. It translates to CASSVGQGVAKNIQYF.

The J gene is TRBJ2-3, the V gene TRBV18; D tentatively reads TRBD1 or TRBD2 (5 bases each). The V gene lost 0 bases and the J gene lost 4 bases, with 23 bases spanning the gap. This CDR3 contains 19 residues. Germline V gene lookup returns CDR1 KGHSH and CDR2 LQKENI. The CDR3 DNA reads as TGTGCCAGCTCACCACCGGGACGGGGTGCTACCTTACGGGCAGATACGCAGTATTTT. It specifies CASSPPGRGATLRADTQYF.

The chain has TRBV4-3 and TRBJ2-7; maybe TRBD2 (6 bases). The CDR3 has 14 residues. CDR1 is LGHNA, CDR2 YSLEER, per germline. Trimming took off 4 bases at V and 3 bases at J, with 13 bases between the two ends. The CDR3 bases are TGCGCCAGCAGCCCGGGACTGTCCCTCTACGAGCAGTACTTC. It codes for CASSPGLSLYEQYF.

This clonotype was picked up many times. This chain uses TRBV11-3 with TRBJ2-2; 12 bases match TRBD2. This CDR3 has 15 residues. Per germline, CDR1 SGHNT and CDR2 YENEEA. Losses at the gene ends were 6 bases for V and 3 bases for J; bases not matched to a gene: 2. CDR3 bases: TGTGCCAGCAGAAGGACTAGCGGGGACACCGGGGAGCTGTTTTTT. It yields the protein CASRRTSGDTGELFF. Based on the CDR3 plus reference TRBV11-3 and TRBJ2-2, the full variable domain is EAGVVQSPRYKIIEKKQPVAFWCNPISGHNTLYWYLQNLGQGPELLIRYENEEAVDDSQLPKDRFSAERLKGVDSTLKIQPAELGDSAVYLCASRRTSGDTGELFFGEGSRLTVL.

This clonotype appeared a few times. The genes are TRBV6-1 and TRBJ2-1, with TRBD1 identical over 7 bases. Germline values: CDR1 MNHNS, CDR2 SASEGT. V gave up 5 bases and J gave up 10 bases; unmatched junction bases: 20. The CDR3 totals 17 residues. This CDR3 is CASSLAIRGRRVLEQFF. Written as DNA, the CDR3 is TGTGCCAGCAGTCTTGCAATAAGGGGGCGCAGGGTCCTCGAGCAGTTCTTC.

This clonotype was seen more than once but under ten times. The chain has TRBV29-1 and TRBJ2-3; D is unclear. In germline, CDR1 is SQVTM, CDR2 ANQGSEA. The CDR3 is 13 residues long. Trimming pared 6 bases from V and 1 base from J, leaving 11 bases between. The CDR3 sequence is CSVRLDRTDTQYF. In nucleotides, the CDR3 is TGCAGCGTCCGGTTAGATCGCACAGATACGCAGTATTTT.

The rearrangement joins TRBV7-2 to TRBJ1-4; TRBD1 matches 7 bases. V shed 5 bases and J 4 bases; nucleotides not matched to a gene: 7. The CDR3 has 15 amino acids. CDR1 and CDR2 (germline): SGHTA, FQGNSA. The CDR3 DNA reads as TGTGCCAGCAGCCTACAGGGGACCCTTAATGAAAAACTGTTTTTT. Translating it yields CASSLQGTLNEKLFF. Full variable domain (outside the CDR3, taken from reference TRBV7-2 and TRBJ1-4): GAGVSQSPSNKVTEKGKDVELRCDPISGHTALYWYRQSLGQGLEFLIYFQGNSAPDKSGLPSDRFSAERTGGSVSTLTIQRTQQEDSAVYLCASSLQGTLNEKLFFGSGTQLSVL.

This chain links TRBV25-1 with TRBJ1-4, with a weak D call TRBD1 (6 bases). The CDR3 runs 15 residues. Trimming cost V 6 bases and J 5 bases, with 16 bases left between them. Germline CDR1 reads MGHDK; CDR2 reads SYGVNS. CDR3 loop: CASRGRGTANEKLFF. The DNA of the CDR3 is TGTGCCAGCAGGGGTAGGGGGACGGCAAATGAAAAACTGTTTTTT.

This clonotype turned up a few times. This chain joins TRBV29-1 and TRBJ2-2; D unclear. Trimming took off 5 bases at V and 3 bases at J, with 4 bases between the two ends. This CDR3 region has 11 residues. Germline CDR1 is SQVTM and CDR2 is ANQGSEA. The CDR3 here is CSVTDTGELFF. CDR3 nucleotide sequence: TGCAGCGTTACCGACACCGGGGAGCTGTTTTTT.

This clonotype was detected only once. This rearrangement joins TRBV6-5 to TRBJ2-1; 11 bases line up with TRBD2. The CDR3 has 16 amino acids. Germline V gene lookup returns CDR1 MNHEY and CDR2 SVGAGI. J was trimmed by 6 bases and V by 4 bases; bases with no gene match: 8. The chain's CDR3 is CASSSSTSGTCNEQFF. As DNA, the CDR3 is TGTGCCAGCAGTTCCTCGACTAGCGGGACCTGCAATGAGCAGTTCTTC.

This rearrangement joins TRBV5-6 to TRBJ1-2, with 7 bases fitting TRBD1. CDR3 size: 15 residues. Germline V gives CDR1 SGHDT, CDR2 YYEEEE. Trimming cost V 8 bases and J 7 bases; bases outside gene matches: 17. The CDR3 loop is CARPRRAQGFVGYTF. The CDR3 nucleotides read TGTGCCAGACCACGGAGGGCACAGGGGTTTGTTGGCTACACCTTC.

The table lists this clonotype with a few counts. The chain links TRBV6-5 to TRBJ1-4, with D perhaps TRBD1 (6 bases). Trimming removed 6 bases at V and 6 bases at J, with 14 bases between. In germline, CDR1 is MNHEY, CDR2 SVGAGI. The CDR3 sequence is 14 residues long. DNA of the CDR3: TGTGCCAGCAGCTATGTCGAGGGGGATGAAAAACTGTTTTTT. Encoded protein: CASSYVEGDEKLFF.

This clonotype appeared a few times. This chain links TRBV27 with TRBJ1-1; no reliable D call. The CDR3 is made up of 16 amino acids. Germline V CDR1 and CDR2: MNHEY, SMNVEV (reference sequence). The ends were cut back, 5 bases at V and 0 bases at J, with 16 bases in the middle. CDR3 coding DNA: TGTGCCAGCAGTACCGAGCTGGGCAGACTGAACACTGAAGCTTTCTTT. It specifies CASSTELGRLNTEAFF.

This clonotype has ten or more counts. This rearrangement joins TRBV29-1 to TRBJ1-4; D is ambiguous. This CDR3 is 13 amino acids long. Germline V gives CDR1 SQVTM, CDR2 ANQGSEA. V was trimmed by 4 bases and J by 4 bases, leaving 10 bases between them. CDR3 sequence (DNA): TGCAGCGTTGCCGGGCTTCATAATGAAAAACTGTTTTTT. The encoded protein is CSVAGLHNEKLFF. Full variable domain (rest looked up from reference TRBV29-1 and TRBJ1-4): SAVISQKPSRDICQRGTSLTIQCQVDSQVTMMFWYRQQPGQSLTLIATANQGSEATYESGFVIDKFPISRPNLTFSTLTVSNMSPEDSSIYLCSVAGLHNEKLFFGSGTQLSVL.

This clonotype was seen only a few times. The genes are TRBV7-2 and TRBJ2-7, with TRBD2 matching over 16 bases. J gave up 6 bases and V 0 bases, and 5 bases lay outside the gene matches. This CDR3 is 17 amino acids long. The germline gives CDR1 SGHTA, CDR2 FQGNSA. The DNA for the CDR3 is TGTGCCAGCAGCTTAGCCGGGACTAGCGGGAGGGCCGTCGAGCAGTACTTC. Encoded protein: CASSLAGTSGRAVEQYF.

In this sample, this clonotype turned up a few times. The rearrangement joins TRBV7-2 to TRBJ2-5; D not resolved. Gene TRBJ2-7 matches the end of the DNA better, so the J call may be wrong. This CDR3 spans 13 amino acids. CDR1 is SGHTA and CDR2 is FQGNSA in the germline V gene. The CDR3 loop reads CASSLTYIGEQYF. CDR3 bases: TGTGCCAGCAGCTTAACATATATCGGCGAGCAGTACTTC.

The J gene is TRBJ2-5, the V gene TRBV4-3; D remains unclear. This CDR3 comprises 15 residues. Germline CDR1 and CDR2: LGHNA and YSLEER. V shed 0 bases and J shed 1 base, with 9 bases lying between them. The CDR3: CASSQDFGRQETQYF. DNA of the CDR3: TGCGCCAGCAGCCAAGATTTCGGCCGCCAAGAGACCCAGTACTTC.

This clonotype was observed a handful of times. The DNA for the CDR3 is TGTGGGGCAGGGAGGTCCTACGAGCAGTACTTC. This encodes CGAGRSYEQYF. This chain joins TRBV28 and TRBJ2-7; tentatively, D is TRBD2 (6 bases). Germline-derived CDR1 and CDR2 are MDHEN and SYDVKM. The CDR3 is 11 residues long.

This chain joins TRBV5-1 and TRBJ2-7, with 9 bases identical to TRBD1. The CDR3 extends over 15 amino acids. With V trimmed by 5 bases and J by 6 bases, 12 bases remained unmatched. In germline, CDR1 is SGHRS, CDR2 YFSETQ. The CDR3 DNA follows: TGCGCCAGCAGACAACCCGGGACAGGGAATAGCGAGCAGTACTTC. Protein sequence: CASRQPGTGNSEQYF.

The chain employs TRBV5-5 and TRBJ2-2; 10 bases fit TRBD2. Looked up from germline, CDR1 is SGHKS and CDR2 is YYEKEE (reference sequence). CDR3 length: 14 residues. Trimming cost V 4 bases and J 8 bases; bases outside gene matches: 5. CDR3 sequence reads: CASSPLAGGGELFF. The CDR3 DNA is TGTGCCAGCAGCCCCTTAGCGGGAGGAGGGGAGCTGTTTTTT.